Presented here are 26 T cell receptor beta chains from one specimen sequenced in a study of T-cell memory formation after mild COVID-19. TCRdb reprocessed the 5' RACE reads via MiXCR and lists one record per CDR3 protein. The data hold 300,000 or so distinct CDR3 sequences, with around 15% observed a single time. The source material was PBMCs or a T cell subset sorted from them (not recorded which). These receptors were collected from a man aged 18 to 29 who had mild COVID-19 (a few samples of this study predate the infection). Cell type and time point are not known.

The genes are TRBV20-1 and TRBJ1-5, with D unclear. Per germline, CDR1 DFQATT and CDR2 SNEGSKA (reference sequence). The CDR3 contains 12 residues. V was clipped by 2 bases and J by 8 bases, with 10 bases between them. The CDR3 is CSARTGFEPQHF. In DNA form, the CDR3 reads TGCAGTGCTAGAACGGGGTTTGAGCCCCAGCATTTT.

This clonotype was observed a handful of times. The rearrangement uses TRBV4-1 and TRBJ2-5, with D perhaps TRBD2 (6 bases). V dropped 1 base and J dropped 5 bases, with 11 bases sitting between them. The CDR3 consists of 14 residues. From germline, CDR1 is MGHRA and CDR2 YSYEKL. As DNA, the CDR3 is TGCGCCAGCAGCCAAGTTCACCGGGGGGAGACCCAGTACTTC. This sequence encodes CASSQVHRGETQYF.

This clonotype occurred a few times. V is TRBV11-1 and J is TRBJ2-1; TRBD1 matches 7 bases. The V gene's germline CDR1 is SGHAT and CDR2 FQDESV (reference sequence). The CDR3 contains 15 residues. J lost 3 bases, V lost 4 bases, and 6 bases had no gene match. The CDR3 is CASSYFGTVYNEQFF. CDR3 DNA sequence: TGTGCCAGCAGCTATTTCGGGACAGTCTACAATGAGCAGTTCTTC.

The chain links TRBV6-2 or TRBV6-3 to TRBJ1-5, with 7 bases matching TRBD1. V lost 4 bases to trimming and J lost 0 bases; unmatched junction nucleotides: 3. Germline CDR1 reads MNHEY; CDR2 reads SVGEGT. CDR3 length: 15 amino acids. CDR3 residues: CASSWYRGSNQPQHF. The CDR3, as DNA: TGTGCCAGCAGTTGGTACAGGGGTAGCAATCAGCCCCAGCATTTT.

The chain employs TRBV7-6 and TRBJ2-1; possible D gene TRBD2, 6 bases. The germline V and J ends were trimmed by 3 bases and 6 bases, with 9 bases remaining between them. CDR3 size: 13 residues. The germline V gene encodes CDR1 SGHVS and CDR2 FNYEAQ. In DNA, the CDR3 is TGTGCCAGCAGCTTTGGGGGGACCAATGAGCAGTTCTTC. Protein sequence: CASSFGGTNEQFF.

This clonotype was observed a handful of times. The V and J genes are TRBV7-2 and TRBJ1-3; D unclear. The V gene lost 5 bases and the J gene lost 0 bases, with 17 bases spanning the gap. From germline, CDR1 is SGHTA and CDR2 FQGNSA. The CDR3 covers 17 residues. The CDR3 DNA sequence: TGTGCCAGCAGCGCGAACCCGACAATCCGCTCTGGAAACACCATATATTTT. The encoded protein is CASSANPTIRSGNTIYF.

The chain joins TRBV4-2 to TRBJ1-2; the match to TRBD1 covers 7 bases. In germline, CDR1 is LGHNA, CDR2 YNFKEQ. The CDR3 contains 16 residues. V was clipped by 0 bases and J by 5 bases; unmatched bases: 9. The CDR3, as DNA: TGTGCCAGCAGCCAAGAGACAGGGAATATAGGGTATGGCTACACCTTC. It encodes CASSQETGNIGYGYTF.

This clonotype occurred many times. This chain joins TRBV7-9 and TRBJ1-1; D is undetermined. V was trimmed by 2 bases and J by 6 bases, leaving 10 bases between them. Germline V gene data show CDR1 as SEHNR and CDR2 as FQNEAQ (reference sequence). This CDR3 has 13 residues. CDR3 in DNA: TGTGCCAGCAGCTTAAGGATAGTCCCTGAAGCTTTCTTT. This sequence encodes CASSLRIVPEAFF.

The table lists this clonotype with many counts. This chain uses TRBV11-2 with TRBJ2-1; 9 nucleotides line up with TRBD2. Germline-derived CDR1 and CDR2 are SGHAT and FQNNGV. Unmatched junction bases numbered 9, after V lost 5 bases and J lost 7 bases. This CDR3 region has 15 residues. CDR3 nucleotide sequence: TGTGCCAGCAGCGGCGGGGGGGCATTTTATAATGAGCAGTTCTTC. Its protein product is CASSGGGAFYNEQFF.

This clonotype was recorded a few times. The V call is TRBV9, the J call TRBJ2-7, with D unclear. From germline, CDR1 is SGDLS and CDR2 YYNGEE. V dropped 0 bases and J dropped 2 bases, with 6 bases sitting between them. This CDR3 is 13 amino acids long. CDR3 nucleotide sequence: TGTGCCAGCAGCGTAGGGGAAGCCTACGAGCAGTACTTC. Protein: CASSVGEAYEQYF.

This clonotype appeared many times. The chain has TRBV6-2 or TRBV6-3 and TRBJ1-1, with TRBD1 identical over 10 bases. Germline lookup yields CDR1 MNHEY and CDR2 SVGEGT. The ends lost 5 bases at V and 4 bases at J; junction bases unmatched: 4. CDR3 size: 14 residues. CDR3 protein: CASSPGQGFTEAFF. The CDR3 DNA reads TGTGCCAGCAGTCCGGGACAGGGGTTCACTGAAGCTTTCTTT.

The chain combines TRBV9 with TRBJ1-5; 8 bases agree with TRBD1. The CDR3 length is 15 residues. From germline, CDR1 is SGDLS and CDR2 YYNGEE. Trimming at V came to 3 bases and at J to 7 bases, leaving 9 bases not matched to a gene. CDR3 in amino acids: CASSAQGVGGQPQHF. The CDR3 coding sequence is TGTGCCAGCAGCGCACAGGGGGTGGGGGGGCAGCCCCAGCATTTT.

The V gene is TRBV5-1, the J gene TRBJ1-4; D remains ambiguous. With 0 bases removed from V and 6 bases from J, the gap between germline ends came to 12 bases. The CDR3 is 15 residues long. Germline-derived CDR1 and CDR2 are SGHRS and YFSETQ. The CDR3 nucleotides are TGCGCCAGCAGCTTGGAGACCTACCCGGATGAAAAACTGTTTTTT. Protein product: CASSLETYPDEKLFF.

This clonotype was observed at least ten times. The CDR3 nucleotides are TGCGCCAGCAGCTGGACGCTAGCGGGGGGGGCCTACGAGCAGTACTTC. Its translation: CASSWTLAGGAYEQYF. The chain uses TRBV5-1 and TRBJ2-7; 12 bases match TRBD2. The germline gives CDR1 SGHRS, CDR2 YFSETQ. The ends lost 3 bases at V and 2 bases at J; junction bases unmatched: 6. The CDR3 covers 16 residues.

This clonotype was seen only a few times. V and J are TRBV27 and TRBJ2-7; 7 bases fit TRBD2. Germline trimming cut 3 bases from V and 2 bases from J; bases unmatched to any gene: 7. Germline lookup yields CDR1 MNHEY and CDR2 SMNVEV (reference sequence). This CDR3 has 15 amino acids. The CDR3 DNA reads as TGTGCCAGCAGTTTCAGCGGGGCGCTACCCTACGAGCAGTACGTC. As protein: CASSFSGALPYEQYV.

This clonotype has at least ten counts. This rearrangement joins TRBV12-3 or TRBV12-4 to TRBJ2-5; TRBD1 matches 7 bases. With 8 bases clipped from V and 4 bases from J, the junction kept 10 bases outside the gene matches. There are 14 residues in the CDR3. This chain's CDR3 is CASLRTGSSETQYF. The DNA for the CDR3 is TGTGCCAGCTTACGGACAGGTTCATCAGAGACCCAGTACTTC.

The V call is TRBV12-3 or TRBV12-4, the J call TRBJ1-5; D is perhaps TRBD1 (5 bases). The CDR3 runs 13 residues. V was trimmed by 6 bases and J by 6 bases, leaving 12 bases between them. In DNA, the CDR3 is TGTGCCAGCAGCATCGGGGGATCTCAGCCCCAGCATTTT. Protein: CASSIGGSQPQHF.

This chain links TRBV10-1 with TRBJ1-5; no clear D. CDR3 size: 15 residues. The germline V and J ends were trimmed by 0 bases and 7 bases, with 13 bases remaining between them. Germline V CDR1 and CDR2: WNHNN, SYGVQD (reference sequence). The CDR3 region is CASSESPVGRQPQHF. The CDR3 DNA is TGCGCCAGCAGTGAGTCGCCGGTTGGGCGGCAGCCCCAGCATTTT.

This chain connects TRBV18 to TRBJ2-7; perhaps TRBD2 as D (6 bases). Germline V lookup: CDR1 KGHSH, CDR2 LQKENI. The CDR3 loop spans 17 amino acids. V was trimmed by 3 bases and J by 2 bases, leaving 20 bases between them. The CDR3 spells CASSPRVLAGIAYEQYF. The CDR3, as DNA: TGTGCCAGCTCACCCCGGGTTTTGGCGGGGATCGCCTACGAGCAGTACTTC. Complete variable domain (other parts from reference TRBV18 and TRBJ2-7): NAGVMQNPRHLVRRRGQEARLRCSPMKGHSHVYWYRQLPEEGLKFMVYLQKENIIDESGMPKERFSAEFPKEGPSILRIQQVVRGDSAAYFCASSPRVLAGIAYEQYFGPGTRLTVT.

This clonotype was observed a few times. The rearrangement links TRBV7-3 to TRBJ2-7, with D possibly TRBD2 on 6 matching bases. Trimming left V 1 base short and J 0 bases short, with 13 bases between. Germline V lookup: CDR1 SGHTA, CDR2 FQGTGA. The CDR3 spans 16 residues. CDR3: CASSLMRREFSYEQYV. The CDR3 DNA is TGTGCCAGCAGCTTAATGAGGCGGGAATTCTCCTACGAGCAGTACGTC.

A word on this clonotype: The junction departs from germline at one end; a sequencing error may be responsible. V is TRBV18 and J is TRBJ1-2; 8 positions agree with TRBD1. This CDR3 is built from 15 residues. Germline-derived CDR1 and CDR2 are KGHSH and LQKENI. CDR3 amino acids: CASSPQGAGTYGFTF. The CDR3 nucleotides read TGTGCCAGCTCACCTCAGGGGGCAGGGACCTATGGCTTCACCTTC.

This clonotype was recorded at least ten times. The chain joins TRBV10-3 to TRBJ2-1; TRBD2 might be the D (6 bases). This CDR3 has 15 residues. Per germline, CDR1 ENHRY and CDR2 SYGVKD. V was shortened by 7 bases and J by 5 bases, with 18 bases between the two germline ends. The CDR3 region is CAIKGSGAENNEQFF. The CDR3 DNA sequence: TGTGCCATCAAGGGTAGCGGCGCGGAAAACAATGAGCAGTTCTTC.

This clonotype appeared a few times. The genes are TRBV5-1 and TRBJ1-6, with TRBD1 matching 9 bases. The CDR3 runs to 14 residues. Germline V gene sequence: CDR1 SGHRS, CDR2 YFSETQ. V dropped 5 bases and J dropped 6; count of bases not matched to a gene: 3. This CDR3 reads CASRPGQGNSPLHF. The CDR3 DNA reads TGCGCCAGCAGACCGGGACAGGGTAATTCACCCCTCCACTTT.

The rearrangement joins TRBV6-2 or TRBV6-3 to TRBJ1-1; D is unresolved. With 8 bases removed from V and 1 base from J, the gap between germline ends came to 11 bases. This CDR3 has 13 amino acids. Germline loops: CDR1 MNHEY, CDR2 SVGEGT. The CDR3: CASGPGENTEAFF. The CDR3 nucleotides are TGTGCCAGCGGCCCCGGGGAGAACACTGAAGCTTTCTTT.

This chain connects TRBV20-1 to TRBJ1-4; TRBD1 is a possible D gene (5 bases). The germline gives CDR1 DFQATT, CDR2 SNEGSKA (reference sequence). The ends were cut back, 0 bases at V and 6 bases at J, with 11 bases in the middle. CDR3 length equals 14 residues. CDR3 protein: CSARESLRDEKLFF. CDR3 DNA: TGCAGTGCTAGAGAATCCCTCAGGGATGAAAAACTGTTTTTT.

This clonotype was seen at least ten times. This chain links TRBV12-3 or TRBV12-4 with TRBJ2-1; D call uncertain. This CDR3 is built from 11 residues. Trimming took 3 bases from V and 7 from J, leaving 4 bases between them. The CDR3 sequence: CASSFTNEQFF. CDR3 in DNA: TGTGCCAGCAGTTTTACAAATGAGCAGTTCTTC.